Listed below are T cell receptor beta chains from one sample, sequenced in a study of T cells in Graves' hyperthyroidism and ophthalmopathy. MiXCR, run by TCRdb on the multiplex PCR reads, gives a single entry per CDR3 protein. The sample carries 360,000 or so distinct CDR3 sequences, 15% to 20% recorded once. The sequencing sample was made of blood. The receptors here all came from a middle-aged woman with Graves' ophthalmopathy. Each CDR3 is given with its conserved first and last residue. Fields, in order: V gene, J gene, clone size, D gene, CDR3 protein, CDR3 DNA. A D gene is named only where the DNA matches it firmly. Size is omitted from some rows. Given values are once, few, many or a class for expanded clones.

V: TRBV20-1; J: TRBJ2-4; size: many; D: NA; CDR3: CSASPKNKDGKNIQYF; DNA: TGCAGTGCTAGCCCTAAAAACAAAGACGGGAAAAACATTCAGTACTTC
V: TRBV4-1; J: TRBJ2-5; size: many; D: NA; CDR3: CASSQGPGETQYF; DNA: TGCGCCAGCAGCCAAGGGCCGGGAGAGACCCAGTACTTC
V: TRBV12-3/TRBV12-4; J: TRBJ2-2; size: many; D: TRBD1; CDR3: CASRFDRDTGELFF; DNA: TGTGCCAGCAGGTTCGACAGGGACACCGGGGAGCTGTTTTTT
V: TRBV6-1; J: TRBJ1-4; size: many; D: NA; CDR3: CASRGHRNEKLFF; DNA: TGTGCCAGTAGGGGACATCGGAATGAAAAACTGTTTTTT
V: TRBV19; J: TRBJ2-2; size: many; D: NA; CDR3: CASSIVGDYTGELFF; DNA: TGTGCCAGTAGTATCGTGGGGGATTACACCGGGGAGCTGTTTTTT
V: TRBV9; J: TRBJ1-2; size: many; D: NA; CDR3: CASSVGTGTGSVIYGCTF; DNA: NA
V: TRBV12-5; J: TRBJ1-1; size: many; D: NA; CDR3: CASGPDTVALF; DNA: TGTGCTAGTGGTCCGGACACAGTGGCTTTATTT
V: TRBV7-9; J: TRBJ1-2; size: many; D: NA; CDR3: CASSLGPGDYGYTF; DNA: TGTGCCAGCAGCTTAGGCCCGGGGGACTATGGCTACACCTTC
V: TRBV20-1; J: TRBJ2-7; size: many; D: NA; CDR3: CSARGNSHEQYF; DNA: TGCAGTGCTAGAGGAAATTCCCACGAGCAGTACTTC
V: TRBV6-5; J: TRBJ1-1; size: many; D: TRBD1; CDR3: CASSLDRITTEAFF; DNA: TGTGCCAGCAGTTTGGACAGGATTACCACGGAAGCTTTCTTT
V: TRBV28; J: TRBJ2-7; size: many; D: NA; CDR3: CASGDGGTGYEQYF; DNA: TGTGCCAGCGGAGACGGGGGCACAGGCTACGAGCAGTACTTC
V: TRBV12-3/TRBV12-4; J: TRBJ2-5; size: few; D: TRBD1; CDR3: CASGGRDRGFETQYF; DNA: TGTGCCAGCGGGGGCCGGGACAGGGGTTTCGAGACCCAGTACTTC
V: TRBV12-3/TRBV12-4; J: TRBJ1-1; size: few; D: NA; CDR3: CASRALWSVNTEAFF; DNA: TGTGCCAGCAGGGCCCTCTGGTCGGTGAACACTGAAGCTTTCTTT
V: TRBV28; J: TRBJ1-1; size: NA; D: NA; CDR3: CASTLAGSAEAFF; DNA: TGTGCCAGTACCTTGGCAGGGTCCGCTGAAGCTTTCTTT
V: TRBV19; J: TRBJ1-1; size: many; D: NA; CDR3: CASSLVWSPPDAFF; DNA: TGTGCCAGTAGCCTAGTCTGGAGCCCACCAGACGCTTTCTTT
V: TRBV6-5; J: TRBJ2-5; size: few; D: NA; CDR3: CASSQPDRWGKETQYF; DNA: TGTGCCAGCAGCCAACCTGACAGGTGGGGGAAAGAGACCCAGTACTTC
V: TRBV2; J: TRBJ2-7; size: many; D: NA; CDR3: CASRKSGTQVYEQYF; DNA: TGTGCCAGCAGGAAATCCGGGACACAAGTCTACGAGCAGTACTTC
V: TRBV28; J: TRBJ2-6; size: many; D: NA; CDR3: CATHPGGSGANVLTF; DNA: TGTGCCACTCACCCCGGGGGCTCTGGGGCCAACGTCCTGACTTTC
V: TRBV19; J: TRBJ2-5; size: many; D: NA; CDR3: CASSPGVLETQYF; DNA: TGTGCCAGTAGTCCGGGCGTCTTAGAGACCCAGTACTTC
V: TRBV28; J: TRBJ2-7; size: many; D: TRBD1; CDR3: CASSSGQVTYEQYF; DNA: TGTGCCAGCAGTTCGGGACAGGTGACCTACGAGCAGTACTTC
V: TRBV12-3/TRBV12-4; J: TRBJ2-2; size: many; D: NA; CDR3: CASSATGAGELFF; DNA: TGTGCCAGCAGTGCTACAGGCGCCGGGGAGCTGTTTTTT
V: TRBV12-3/TRBV12-4; J: TRBJ1-1; size: NA; D: TRBD1; CDR3: CASRIRGRDTEAFF; DNA: TGTGCCAGCAGAATCAGGGGGCGGGACACTGAAGCTTTCTTT
V: TRBV29-1; J: TRBJ2-5; size: many; D: NA; CDR3: CSVGSPETQYF; DNA: TGCAGCGTTGGCTCTCCGGAGACCCAGTACTTC
V: TRBV2; J: TRBJ2-2; size: many; D: NA; CDR3: CASSSHGKGANTGELFF; DNA: TGTGCCAGCAGTTCCCACGGGAAGGGGGCGAACACCGGGGAGCTGTTTTTT
V: TRBV20-1; J: TRBJ2-5; size: NA; D: TRBD1; CDR3: CSAWTGVETQYF; DNA: TGCAGTGCTTGGACAGGGGTAGAGACCCAGTACTTC
V: TRBV5-1; J: TRBJ1-2; size: many; D: NA; CDR3: CASSRDGEGGYTF; DNA: TGCGCCAGCAGCAGGGATGGAGAGGGAGGCTACACCTTC
V: TRBV20-1; J: TRBJ2-5; size: once; D: NA; CDR3: CSASASYQETQYF; DNA: TGCAGTGCTAGTGCCAGCTACCAAGAGACCCAGTACTTC
V: TRBV6-2/TRBV6-3; J: TRBJ1-1; size: NA; D: TRBD1; CDR3: CASSARDRGTEAFF; DNA: TGTGCCAGCAGTGCGAGGGACAGGGGGACTGAAGCTTTCTTT
V: TRBV6-2/TRBV6-3; J: TRBJ2-1; size: many; D: TRBD2; CDR3: CASSCQRLAGGNDEQFF; DNA: TGTGCCAGCAGTTGCCAAAGACTAGCGGGAGGGAACGATGAGCAGTTCTTC
V: TRBV9; J: TRBJ1-2; size: many; D: NA; CDR3: CASSPGRGAFNYGYTF; DNA: TGTGCCAGCAGCCCAGGAAGGGGGGCGTTTAACTATGGCTACACCTTC
V: TRBV27; J: TRBJ2-7; size: many; D: NA; CDR3: CASSYSGDSYEQYF; DNA: TGTGCCAGCAGCTACTCCGGGGACTCCTACGAGCAGTACTTC
V: TRBV19; J: TRBJ1-5; size: many; D: NA; CDR3: CASSIRGGNQPRHF; DNA: TGTGCCAGTAGTATTAGGGGGGGCAATCAGCCCCGGCATTTT
V: TRBV4-3; J: TRBJ2-7; size: NA; D: TRBD1; CDR3: CASSQEALDRGLYEQYF; DNA: TGCGCCAGCAGCCAAGAAGCCCTGGACAGGGGTCTTTACGAGCAGTACTTC
V: TRBV6-2/TRBV6-3; J: TRBJ2-2; size: many; D: NA; CDR3: CAGGMGTGELFF; DNA: TGTGCCGGAGGGATGGGCACCGGGGAGCTGTTTTTT
V: TRBV6-2/TRBV6-3; J: TRBJ2-5; size: NA; D: NA; CDR3: CASSSQTFGGETQYF; DNA: TGTGCCAGCAGTTCCCAGACATTCGGAGGAGAGACCCAGTACTTC
V: TRBV6-2/TRBV6-3; J: TRBJ2-5; size: many; D: TRBD2; CDR3: CASSYAGTSGTETQYF; DNA: TGTGCCAGCAGTTACGCCGGGACTAGCGGGACAGAGACCCAGTACTTC
V: TRBV6-1; J: TRBJ2-7; size: NA; D: NA; CDR3: CASSARYERYF; DNA: TGTGCCAGCAGTGCCCGTTACGAGCGGTACTTC
V: TRBV12-3/TRBV12-4; J: TRBJ2-7; size: NA; D: NA; CDR3: CASSLDRQELREQYF; DNA: TGTGCCAGCAGTTTAGATAGGCAGGAGCTACGGGAGCAGTACTTC
V: TRBV24-1; J: TRBJ2-2; size: many; D: NA; CDR3: CATQNTGELFF; DNA: TGTGCCACTCAGAACACCGGGGAGCTGTTTTTT